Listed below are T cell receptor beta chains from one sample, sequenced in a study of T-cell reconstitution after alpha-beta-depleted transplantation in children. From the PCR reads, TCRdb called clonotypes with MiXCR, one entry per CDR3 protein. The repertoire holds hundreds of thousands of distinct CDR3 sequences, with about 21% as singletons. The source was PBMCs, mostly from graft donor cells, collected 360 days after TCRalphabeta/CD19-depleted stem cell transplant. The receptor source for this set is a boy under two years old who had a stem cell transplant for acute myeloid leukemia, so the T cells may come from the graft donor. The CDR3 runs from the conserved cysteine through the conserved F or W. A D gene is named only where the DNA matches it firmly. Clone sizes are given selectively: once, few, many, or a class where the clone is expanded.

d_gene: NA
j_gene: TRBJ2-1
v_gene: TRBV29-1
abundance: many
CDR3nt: TGCAGCGCCCGGAACAACAATGAGCAGTTCTTC
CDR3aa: CSARNNNEQFF

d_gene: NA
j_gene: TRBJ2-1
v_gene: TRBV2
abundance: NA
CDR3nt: TGTGCCAGCATCCCGACAGAGATTCTTAAGTTATTCTTC
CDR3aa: CASIPTEILKLFF

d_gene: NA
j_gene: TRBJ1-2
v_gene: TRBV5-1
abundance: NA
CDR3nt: TGCGCCAGCCTCCCGGCCCCGAACGCTAACTATGGCTACACCTTC
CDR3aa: CASLPAPNANYGYTF

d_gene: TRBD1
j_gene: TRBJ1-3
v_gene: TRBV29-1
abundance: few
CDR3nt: TGCAGCGTCCGCTCACAGGGGGCGACCACTCTCTCTGGAAACACCATATATTTT
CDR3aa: CSVRSQGATTLSGNTIYF

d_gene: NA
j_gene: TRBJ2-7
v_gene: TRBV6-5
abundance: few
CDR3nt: TGTGCCAGCAGTTACTCGCGGGAATCTTTCTACGAGCAGTACTTC
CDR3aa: CASSYSRESFYEQYF

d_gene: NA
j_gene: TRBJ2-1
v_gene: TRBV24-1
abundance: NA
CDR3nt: TGTGCCACCAGTGATTTGGGGTCAATACACAATGAGCAGTTCTTC
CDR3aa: CATSDLGSIHNEQFF

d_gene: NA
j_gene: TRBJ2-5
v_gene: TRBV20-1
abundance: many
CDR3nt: TGCAGTGCTAGTGTGGGATTGTACCAAGAGACCCAGTACTTC
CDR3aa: CSASVGLYQETQYF

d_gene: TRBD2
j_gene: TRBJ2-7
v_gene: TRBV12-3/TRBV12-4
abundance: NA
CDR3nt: TGTGCCAGCAGTTTAGCGCGGGGGGGCGCGAATCAGGAGCAGTACTTC
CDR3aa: CASSLARGGANQEQYF

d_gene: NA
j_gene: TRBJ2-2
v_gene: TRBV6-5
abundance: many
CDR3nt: TGTGCCAGCAGTTACGGGCGTTCCACCGGGGAGCTGTTTTTT
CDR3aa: CASSYGRSTGELFF

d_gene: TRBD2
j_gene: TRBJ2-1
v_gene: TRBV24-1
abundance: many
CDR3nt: TGTGCCACCAGTATAGCGGGGGGGCCGCTGAATGAGCAGTTCTTC
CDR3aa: CATSIAGGPLNEQFF

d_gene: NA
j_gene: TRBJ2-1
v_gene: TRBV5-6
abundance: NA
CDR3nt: TGTGCCAGCATAGTGTGGGGGAAGGTTGTCTACAATGAGCAGTTCTTC
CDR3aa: CASIVWGKVVYNEQFF

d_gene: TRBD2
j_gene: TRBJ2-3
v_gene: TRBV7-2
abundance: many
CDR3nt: TGTGCCAGCAGCTTGGCCGGGACTAGCGGCTCAGATACGCAGTATTTT
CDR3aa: CASSLAGTSGSDTQYF

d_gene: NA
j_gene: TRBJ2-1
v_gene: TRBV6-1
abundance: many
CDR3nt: TGTGCCAGCAGAGATCCCCCGGGGCCTATATACAATGAGCAGTTCTTC
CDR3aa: CASRDPPGPIYNEQFF

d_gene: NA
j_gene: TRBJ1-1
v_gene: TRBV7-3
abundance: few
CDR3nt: TGTGCCAGCAGCCTAGGGGAATCCACTGAAGCTTTCTTT
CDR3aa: CASSLGESTEAFF

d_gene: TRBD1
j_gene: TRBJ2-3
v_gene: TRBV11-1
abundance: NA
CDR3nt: TGTGCCAGCAGCTCTATAACAGGGGGTCCCAGCACAGATACGCAGTATTTT
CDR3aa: CASSSITGGPSTDTQYF

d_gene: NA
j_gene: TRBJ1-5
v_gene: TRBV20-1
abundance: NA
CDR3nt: TGCAGTGCTAGAGCGGGTGGGGTGGCAAATCAGCCCCAGCATTTT
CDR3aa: CSARAGGVANQPQHF

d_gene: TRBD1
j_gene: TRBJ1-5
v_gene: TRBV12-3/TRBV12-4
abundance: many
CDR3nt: TGTGCCAGCAACAGGGGCAATGACAATCAGCCCCAGCATTTT
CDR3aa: CASNRGNDNQPQHF

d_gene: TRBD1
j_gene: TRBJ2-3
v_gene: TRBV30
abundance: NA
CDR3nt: TGTGCCTGGAGCGATCTTACAGGGGGCGTCGCAGATACGCAGTATTTT
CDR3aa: CAWSDLTGGVADTQYF

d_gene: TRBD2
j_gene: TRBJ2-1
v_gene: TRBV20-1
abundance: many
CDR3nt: TGCAGTCCCGGACTAGCGGGGGCCGTCAATGAGCAGTTCTTC
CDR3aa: CSPGLAGAVNEQFF

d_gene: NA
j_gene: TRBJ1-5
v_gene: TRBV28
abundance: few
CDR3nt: TGTGCCAGCAGCCCTCCTAAAGGACAGCCCCAGCATTTT
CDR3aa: CASSPPKGQPQHF

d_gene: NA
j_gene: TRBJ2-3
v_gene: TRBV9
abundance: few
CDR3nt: TGTGCCAGCAGCGTAGGTGGTGGGGGTGGGACAGATACGCAGTATTTT
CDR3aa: CASSVGGGGGTDTQYF

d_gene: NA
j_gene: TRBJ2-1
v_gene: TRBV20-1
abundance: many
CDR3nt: TGCAGTGCTGGGGAACGCCGATTTAATGAGCAGTTCTTC
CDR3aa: CSAGERRFNEQFF

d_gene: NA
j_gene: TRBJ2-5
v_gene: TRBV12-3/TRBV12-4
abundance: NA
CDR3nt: TGTGCCAGCAAACTTGGGGAACCTTCAGGGACCCAGTACTTC
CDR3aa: CASKLGEPSGTQYF

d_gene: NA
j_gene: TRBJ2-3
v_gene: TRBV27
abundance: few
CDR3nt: TGTGCCAGCAGTTTATTGGGTGGAGACACAGATACGCAGTATTTT
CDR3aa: CASSLLGGDTDTQYF

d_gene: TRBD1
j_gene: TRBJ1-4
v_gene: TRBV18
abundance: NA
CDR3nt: TGTGCCAGCTCACCATCGACAGGGGATGGGGAAAAACTGTTTTTT
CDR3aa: CASSPSTGDGEKLFF

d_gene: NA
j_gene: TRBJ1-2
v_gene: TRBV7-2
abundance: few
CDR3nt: TGTGCCAGCAGCTCCGGGAGGGGCTACACCTTC
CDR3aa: CASSSGRGYTF